Listed below are T cell receptor beta chains from one sample, sequenced in a study of T cell responses to AZD1222 COVID-19 vaccine. This table comes from immunoSEQ multiplex PCR, and its TCRdb copy is limited to in-frame clones, with some not included. The sample has fewer than 150,000 clones, roughly 93% seen once; the top ten hold approximately 3.1%. Material: peripheral blood, obtained on day 0 of AZD1222 vaccination. The receptors here all came from an adult in good health. Both conserved end residues are part of each CDR3.

TRBJ2-3,TRBV5-1,CASSLGGTDTQYF
TRBJ1-5,TRBV27,CASSFSGFGDQPQHF
TRBJ1-4,TRBV7-9,CASSLAWTGPNEKLFF
TRBJ1-5,TRBV5-8,CASSLYGQVLGQPQHF
TRBJ1-1,TRBV13,CASSLILGANTEAFF
TRBJ1-5,TRBV7-9,CASSSDRTDLRGQPQHF
TRBJ2-7,TRBV18,CASSIGTTAYEQYF
TRBJ2-5,TRBV9,CASSVSGQETQYF
TRBJ1-2,TRBV28,CASRAQGRTSYGYTF
TRBJ2-7,TRBV2,CASSPLGGTPSEQYF
TRBJ1-6,TRBV3-1/TRBV3-2,CASSQDSGGDYNSPLHF
TRBJ2-7,TRBV5-8,CASSFPWRAGWVDNSHEQYF
TRBJ2-5,TRBV28,CASSSPGVAGVETQYF
TRBJ1-4,TRBV28,CASSLPSGDGNEKLFF
TRBJ1-3,TRBV30,CAWSAQHSGNTIYF
TRBJ1-2,TRBV7-3,CASSLFYTDSIYGYTF
TRBJ1-2,TRBV6-5,CASRPAGSSYGYTF
TRBJ1-2,TRBV6-1,CASGDTRDRVASNYGYTF
TRBJ2-7,TRBV16,CASSHRTRPRYEQYF
TRBJ1-1,TRBV7-3,CASSQRGTGGYAEAFF
TRBJ1-1,TRBV5-1,CASSLKGSMDTEAFF
TRBJ2-2,TRBV11-2,CASRLRRNTETTGELFF
TRBJ1-2,TRBV24-1,CATSVRDYGYTF
TRBJ1-1,TRBV12-5,CASGLVRGTRAEAFF
TRBJ2-3,TRBV12-3/TRBV12-4,CASSLRDTQYF
TRBJ2-5,TRBV7-2,CASSFRSGTLQETQYF
TRBJ2-5,TRBV7-9,CASRLGRTIQETQYF
TRBJ1-5,TRBV28,CASNIGGGGNQPQHF
TRBJ1-5,TRBV6-1,CASSEQSNQPQHF
TRBJ1-2,TRBV4-3,CASSQGNTQGGGYTF
TRBJ2-3,TRBV7-3,CASSTKREGTDTQYF
TRBJ1-2,TRBV5-6,CASSSSYGYTF
TRBJ2-2,TRBV4-2,CASSQSLGTNTGELFF
TRBJ1-3,TRBV18,CASSKGQGSGNTIYF
TRBJ1-5,TRBV7-2,CASSQTGSNQPQHF
TRBJ2-3,TRBV9,CASSGETDTQYF
TRBJ2-7,TRBV28,CASSPGLGEVDEQYF
TRBJ2-5,TRBV11-2,CASSLRGETQYF
TRBJ2-7,TRBV28,CASSSGGWGRKVYEQYF
TRBJ1-5,TRBV19,CASSKDRESGQPQHF
TRBJ2-2,TRBV28,CASSLRWLAGANTGELFF
TRBJ2-7,TRBV5-1,CASSSDRVPYEQYF
TRBJ1-1,TRBV15,CATSRGTEMRAFF
TRBJ2-1,TRBV9,CASSVEGVRGEQFF
TRBJ1-2,TRBV27,CASSFRAARGYGYTF
TRBJ2-5,TRBV2,CASIRTTAREETQYF
TRBJ1-2,TRBV28,CASRLVDGYTF